One sample yielded the 17 T cell receptor beta chains listed below, sequenced in a study of T cells in Graves' hyperthyroidism and ophthalmopathy. RNA transcripts yielded amplified TCR beta CDR3 regions. With the HTBI primer set, the TCR CDR3 went through a first round of RT-PCR. TCRdb recomputed calls from the multiplex PCR reads with MiXCR, one row per CDR3 protein. The sample lists about 250,000 distinct CDR3 sequences, roughly a quarter occurring once. Sequencing input: blood. All receptors derive from a middle-aged woman with Graves' ophthalmopathy.

This clonotype was counted at least ten times. The CDR3 coding sequence is TGTGCCAGCTCACCGACAGGGGCTGATCAGCCCCAGCATTTT. Translated: CASSPTGADQPQHF. The genes are TRBV18 and TRBJ1-5, with TRBD1 identical over 8 bases. CDR3 length: 14 amino acids. The V and J ends lost 3 bases and 5 bases, in that order; junction bases with no gene match: 3. Germline CDR1 reads KGHSH; CDR2 reads LQKENI.

In its sample, this clonotype was seen many times. The CDR3 bases are TGTGCCAGTAGTATTAAGAGGAGACAGAGCATGAACACTGAAGCTTTCTTT. Translating gives CASSIKRRQSMNTEAFF. The genes are TRBV19 and TRBJ1-1, with D possibly being TRBD1 (5 bases). V was trimmed by 3 bases and J by 0 bases, leaving 17 bases between them. Germline CDR1 is LNHDA and CDR2 is SQIVND (reference sequence). The CDR3 totals 17 residues.

This clonotype was seen at least ten times. V usage is TRBV18 and J usage is TRBJ1-1; perhaps TRBD1 as D (6 bases). The length of the CDR3 is 15 residues. Trimming removed 3 bases from V and 6 bases from J, with 17 bases in between. Per germline, CDR1 KGHSH and CDR2 LQKENI. This chain's CDR3 is CASSPLQGRGAEAFF. The DNA for the CDR3 is TGTGCCAGCTCACCCCTACAGGGAAGAGGCGCTGAAGCTTTCTTT. The full variable domain, rest sourced from reference TRBV18 and TRBJ1-1, is NAGVMQNPRHLVRRRGQEARLRCSPMKGHSHVYWYRQLPEEGLKFMVYLQKENIIDESGMPKERFSAEFPKEGPSILRIQQVVRGDSAAYFCASSPLQGRGAEAFFGQGTRLTVV.

In its sample, this clonotype was seen many times. The V call is TRBV28, the J call TRBJ2-3, with unresolved D. The CDR3 extends over 13 amino acids. Germline assignment: CDR1 MDHEN and CDR2 SYDVKM. V was cut by 6 bases and J by 4 bases, with 11 bases left in between. DNA of the CDR3: TGTGCCAGCAGCACGACCACCTCAGATACGCAGTATTTT. Translation gives CASSTTTSDTQYF.

This clonotype was seen many times. The chain links TRBV19 to TRBJ2-2, with TRBD2 matching over 10 bases. Per germline, CDR1 LNHDA and CDR2 SQIVND (reference sequence). J was trimmed by 1 base and V by 6 bases; bases with no gene match: 11. The CDR3 has 18 residues. The CDR3: CASRQGLARAVNTGELFF. The CDR3 DNA reads as TGTGCCAGTAGGCAGGGACTAGCGAGGGCCGTGAACACCGGGGAGCTGTTTTTT.

This clonotype occurred many times. The V gene is TRBV5-7, the J gene TRBJ1-5, with a weak D call TRBD1 (6 bases). TRBV5-7 is placed among ORFs of uncertain function. This CDR3 spans 16 amino acids. The ends were cut back, 4 bases at V and 1 base at J, with 15 bases in the middle. The CDR3 nucleotides are TGTGCCAGCAGCAGAACAGGGTTTGGGAGCAATCAGCCCCAGCATTTT. The encoded protein is CASSRTGFGSNQPQHF.

At least ten counts were recorded for this clonotype. J is TRBJ2-7 and V is TRBV5-1, with 8 nucleotides matching TRBD2. Germline values: CDR1 SGHRS, CDR2 YFSETQ. V trimming: 5 bases; J trimming: 5 bases; junction bases outside the gene matches: 9. The CDR3 has 14 amino acids. The CDR3 region is CASSQTSGENEQYF. The CDR3 DNA reads TGCGCCAGCAGTCAAACTAGCGGCGAGAACGAGCAGTACTTC.

This clonotype occurred many times. The rearrangement links TRBV3-1 to TRBJ2-5; TRBD1 might be the D (5 bases). This CDR3 comprises 14 residues. Germline loops: CDR1 LGHDT, CDR2 YNNKEL (reference sequence). Deletions cut 1 base from V and 5 bases from J, with 11 bases between. In nucleotides, the CDR3 is TGTGCCAGCAGCCAAGGGGATAGGGGTGAGACCCAGTACTTC. Protein product: CASSQGDRGETQYF.

This clonotype was observed at least ten times. The J gene is TRBJ2-2, the V gene TRBV6-5; D is undetermined. The CDR3 runs 15 residues. The germline V gene has CDR1 MNHEY and CDR2 SVGAGI. V was trimmed by 4 bases and J by 1 base, leaving 10 bases between them. The CDR3 region has the DNA TGTGCCAGCAGTTCCTGGTCAGGGAACACCGGGGAGCTGTTTTTT. Protein sequence: CASSSWSGNTGELFF.

There are a few counts of this clonotype. The chain employs TRBV28 and TRBJ2-7, with D maybe TRBD1 (5 bases). CDR1 MDHEN and CDR2 SYDVKM come from the germline V gene. Trimming shortened V by 5 bases and J by 0 bases, and 17 bases separated the two germline ends. The CDR3 consists of 16 residues. The CDR3 bases are TGTGCCAGCAGTCCCCACCCAAGGCAGGGCTCCTACGAGCAGTACTTC. Amino acid sequence: CASSPHPRQGSYEQYF.

This clonotype was counted ten times or more. This rearrangement joins TRBV28 to TRBJ2-7; 10 positions match TRBD2. The germline V gene has CDR1 MDHEN and CDR2 SYDVKM. J was trimmed by 2 bases and V by 7 bases; bases with no gene match: 17. CDR3 size: 18 residues. The CDR3 DNA reads TGTGCCAGCACCCAGGGGTACGGAACTAGCGGGATCCCCTACGAGCAGTACTTC. Translation gives CASTQGYGTSGIPYEQYF.

This clonotype was counted at least ten times. The CDR3 here is CASRPGGPGSNNSPLHF. The CDR3 region has the DNA TGTGCCAGCAGACCCGGGGGACCAGGTTCCAATAATTCACCCCTCCACTTT. This sequence joins TRBV11-2 and TRBJ1-6; maybe TRBD1 (5 bases). CDR3 length equals 17 residues. CDR1 SGHAT and CDR2 FQNNGV come from the germline V gene. Trimming took off 6 bases at V and 5 bases at J, with 20 bases between the two ends. Complete variable domain (other parts from reference TRBV11-2 and TRBJ1-6): EAGVAQSPRYKIIEKRQSVAFWCNPISGHATLYWYQQILGQGPKLLIQFQNNGVVDDSQLPKDRFSAERLKGVDSTLKIQPAKLEDSAVYLCASRPGGPGSNNSPLHFGNGTRLTVT.

This clonotype was seen repeatedly, ten times or more. The J gene is TRBJ1-2, the V gene TRBV10-3; 8 nucleotides match TRBD1. The J segment lost 3 bases and the V segment lost 3 bases, leaving 9 bases of the junction unmatched. CDR1 and CDR2 from the germline V gene are ENHRY and SYGVKD. This CDR3 comprises 16 residues. The CDR3 loop reads CAISDYGQGGDYGYTF. For the CDR3, the DNA is TGTGCCATCAGTGACTACGGACAGGGAGGGGACTATGGCTACACCTTC.

This clonotype was picked up many times. V usage is TRBV15 and J usage is TRBJ2-2, with TRBD2 matching 15 bases. The germline V gene encodes CDR1 LNHNV and CDR2 YYDKDF (reference sequence). The V gene end was trimmed by 3 bases and the J gene end by 7 bases; junction bases not matched to a gene: 6. The CDR3 is 17 amino acids. The chain's CDR3 is CATSRGLAGGSDGELFF. CDR3 DNA: TGTGCCACCAGCAGGGGACTAGCGGGAGGTTCCGACGGGGAGCTGTTTTTT.

The genes are TRBV24-1 and TRBJ1-2; 8 bases match TRBD1. V gave up 4 bases and J gave up 6 bases; unmatched junction bases: 6. CDR1 is KGHDR, CDR2 SFDVKD, per germline. The CDR3 runs to 14 residues. This CDR3 reads CATSDLGQGDGYTF. CDR3 in DNA: TGTGCCACCAGTGACCTAGGACAGGGCGATGGCTACACCTTC.

In this sample, this clonotype turned up many times. The chain links TRBV5-1 to TRBJ2-7, with 8 bases fitting TRBD1. V trimming: 5 bases; J trimming: 3 bases; junction bases outside the gene matches: 4. This CDR3 has 13 amino acids. The germline gives CDR1 SGHRS, CDR2 YFSETQ. Here the CDR3 DNA reads TGCGCCAGCAGATCTGACAGGGGCTACGAGCAGTACTTC. This encodes CASRSDRGYEQYF.

There are many counts of this clonotype. The gene calls are TRBV6-5 and TRBJ2-5, with a weak D call TRBD2 (7 bases). CDR1 and CDR2 (germline): MNHEY, SVGAGI. This CDR3 has 16 residues. The ends were cut back, 7 bases at V and 10 bases at J, with 28 bases in the middle. The CDR3 DNA sequence: TGTGCCAGCAACCCCGAGGGGGAGGGGTCCCTGCTGGACCAGTACTTC. This encodes CASNPEGEGSLLDQYF.